The present T cell receptor beta chain was sequenced within a study of T cells expressing NK-cell markers. With UMIs, 5'RACE template switching was used to make TCR beta cDNA. TCRdb reanalyzed the 5' RACE reads, giving one entry per CDR3 protein sequence and no DNA. The sample spans approximately 420,000 distinct CDR3 sequences; the ten largest clones claim roughly 10%. This CDR3 contains 15 residues. In germline, CDR1 is MGHRA, CDR2 YSYEKL. This sequence joins TRBV4-1 and TRBJ2-2; the TCRdb D gene call, TRBD1, has no DNA to confirm it. The TCR sequence derives from a woman aged 50 to 60 in good health. Sample: blood T cells: a sorted CD56 or NKG2C T cell subset, CD4+ or CD8+ T cells, or bulk PBMC T cells (not recorded which). The CDR3 protein is CASSQARGLTGELFF.